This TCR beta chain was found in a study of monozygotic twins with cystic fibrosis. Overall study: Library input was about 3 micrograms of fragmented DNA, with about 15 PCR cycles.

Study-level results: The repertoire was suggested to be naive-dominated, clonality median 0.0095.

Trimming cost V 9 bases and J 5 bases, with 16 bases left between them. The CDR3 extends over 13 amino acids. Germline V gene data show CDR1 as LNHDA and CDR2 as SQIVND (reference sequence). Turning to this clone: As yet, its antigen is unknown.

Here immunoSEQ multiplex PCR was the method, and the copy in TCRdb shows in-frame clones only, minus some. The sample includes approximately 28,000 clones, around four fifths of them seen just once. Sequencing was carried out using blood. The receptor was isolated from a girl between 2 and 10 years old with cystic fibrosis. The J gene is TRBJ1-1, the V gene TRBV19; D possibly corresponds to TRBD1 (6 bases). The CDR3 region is CASKQGVRTEAFF. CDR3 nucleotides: TGTGCCAGCAAACAGGGAGTTCGTACTGAAGCTTTCTTT. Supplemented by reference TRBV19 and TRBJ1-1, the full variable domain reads DGGITQSPKYLFRKEGQNVTLSCEQNLNHDAMYWYRQDPGQGLRLIYYSQIVNDFQKGDIAEGYSVSREKKESFPLTVTSAQKNPTAFYLCASKQGVRTEAFFGQGTRLTVV.